This T cell receptor (beta chain) stems from a study of cytomegalovirus exposure and HLA in healthy donors. Study observations and caveats: Some TCR beta chains (more than 150 of them) were listed as cytomegalovirus-associated.

Healthy people donating bone marrow made up the donors. For this clone: Its antigen remains unknown.

Germline lookup yields CDR1 LNHDA and CDR2 SQIVND (reference sequence). The CDR3 covers 14 residues. Trimming cost V 5 bases and J 5 bases; bases outside gene matches: 5. Primers: 60 Vbeta forward and 13 Jbeta reverse. Generated by immunoSEQ multiplex PCR, the TCRdb table keeps only in-frame clones and is missing some. This table has roughly 120,000 clones, around three quarters appearing once. The sequenced sample was PBMCs. This sequence was found in a woman aged 40-49 years in good health and CMV-seropositive. The chain uses TRBV19 and TRBJ2-1, with 8 bases that match TRBD1. The CDR3 here is CASSYRGEHNEQFF. CDR3 bases: TGTGCCAGTAGTTACAGGGGGGAACACAATGAGCAGTTCTTC. The whole variable domain, remainder taken from reference TRBV19 and TRBJ2-1, is DGGITQSPKYLFRKEGQNVTLSCEQNLNHDAMYWYRQDPGQGLRLIYYSQIVNDFQKGDIAEGYSVSREKKESFPLTVTSAQKNPTAFYLCASSYRGEHNEQFFGPGTRLTVL.